The next 4 T cell receptor beta chains were all read from a single sample in a study of radiotherapy plus CTLA-4 blockade in lung cancer (dated by TCRdb to the late 2010s). The protocol used for the library was the immunoSEQ multiplex PCR assay. Held by TCRdb, this immuneACCESS table contains in-frame sequences only and omits some clones. Under half of the omission traces to an unresolved V gene where checked; the cause of the rest is unknown. For this sample there are some 110,000 clones; about four fifths appear just once. The leading ten clones occupy approximately 5.5% of the sample. Source: peripheral blood, taken from a patient treated with radiotherapy plus ipilimumab. The source of these receptors is a human donor with non-small cell lung cancer who had a partial response to radiotherapy plus ipilimumab.

This clone showed up just a few times. The chain recombines TRBV5-1 with TRBJ1-1; D possibly corresponds to TRBD1 (6 bases). With 0 bases removed from V and 5 bases from J, the gap between germline ends came to 11 bases. Germline V gene sequence: CDR1 SGHRS, CDR2 YFSETQ. The CDR3 is 14 amino acids. The CDR3 spells CASSLEGQGTEAFF. CDR3 nucleotides: TGCGCCAGCAGCTTGGAGGGGCAGGGGACTGAAGCTTTCTTT.

The rearrangement uses TRBV5-4 and TRBJ2-3, with 8 bases that match TRBD1. CDR1 SGHNT and CDR2 YYREEE come from the germline V gene (reference sequence). The CDR3 contains 17 residues. J gave up 6 bases and V 4 bases, and 16 bases lay outside the gene matches. CDR3 bases: TGTGCCAGCAGCCTCCCACGACAGGGGCCAGCATCGGATACGCAGTATTTT. It is translated as CASSLPRQGPASDTQYF.

V and J are TRBV5-1 and TRBJ1-1; D is possibly TRBD1 (5 bases). CDR1 and CDR2 from the germline V gene are SGHRS and YFSETQ. This CDR3 has 14 residues. V dropped 7 bases and J dropped 5 bases, with 18 bases sitting between them. CDR3 nucleotide sequence: TGCGCCAGCTCGGAGTGGGGCCCGGCGACTGAAGCTTTCTTT. It codes for CASSEWGPATEAFF.

V gene TRBV28 combines with J gene TRBJ2-1; D might be TRBD2 (6 bases). Germline V gives CDR1 MDHEN, CDR2 SYDVKM. The length of the CDR3 is 13 residues. V lost 3 bases and J lost 8, with 11 bases in between. CDR3 coding DNA: TGTGCCAGCAGTTTTGGGGGAGGCCATGAGCAGTTCTTC. It yields the protein CASSFGGGHEQFF.